A selection of T cell receptor beta chains follows, all from one sample in a study of shared clonotypes between healthy human individuals. Generated by immunoSEQ multiplex PCR, the TCRdb table keeps only in-frame clones and is missing some. In the table there are more than 2,000,000 clones, around nine tenths of which are singletons. The sequenced material came from naive CD4+ T cells sorted from blood. The source of these receptors is a man between 18 and 35 years old in good health. CDR3s include the opening cysteine and the closing phenylalanine or tryptophan. Each record gives: V gene, clone size, D gene, J gene, CDR3 DNA, CDR3 protein. A D gene is named only where the DNA matches it firmly. Clone size is not always given. Where it is, it says once, few, many or a class for expanded clones.

>TRBV2|-|-|TRBJ2-5
TGTGCCAGCACCCGAGGGATCCGAGAGACCCAGTACTTC
CASTRGIRETQYF
>TRBV30|-|TRBD1|TRBJ1-2
TGTGCCTGGAGTTCCGGACAGGGTGGCTATGGCTACACCTTC
CAWSSGQGGYGYTF
>TRBV2|-|TRBD1|TRBJ1-4
TGTGCCAGCGGTGGATGGAAAGGGACAGGGGGTGAAAAACTGTTTTTT
CASGGWKGTGGEKLFF
>TRBV6-6|-|TRBD1|TRBJ2-7
TGTGCCAGCAAGACAGGACAGGCCTACGAGCAGTACTTC
CASKTGQAYEQYF
>TRBV5-1|-|TRBD1|TRBJ1-3
TGCGCCAGCAGCTCCGGGACAGGAAACTCTGGAAACACCATATATTTT
CASSSGTGNSGNTIYF
>TRBV9|-|TRBD1|TRBJ2-7
TGTGCCAGCGCTCCCCCCGGGACAGGGACTTACGAGCAGTACTTC
CASAPPGTGTYEQYF
>TRBV28|-|-|TRBJ1-2
TGTGCCAGCCTCCCGGGGGGCAAAATCTATGGCTACACCTTC
CASLPGGKIYGYTF
>TRBV18|-|-|TRBJ2-5
TGTGCCAGCTCACCTCCGCTAAGGGAGACCCAGTACTTC
CASSPPLRETQYF
>TRBV6-5|once|-|TRBJ2-7
TGTGCCAGCAGGTATTCCGGGACGGGACTTTACGAGCAGTACTTC
CASRYSGTGLYEQYF
>TRBV5-1|-|TRBD2|TRBJ2-1
TGCGCCAGCAGCCAGACTAGCCCAACTGTCAATGAGCAGTTCTTC
CASSQTSPTVNEQFF
>TRBV6-5|-|TRBD1|TRBJ2-7
TGTGCCAGCAGTGCGGGACAGGGCGCCTACGAGCAGTACTTC
CASSAGQGAYEQYF
>TRBV7-2|-|-|TRBJ1-3
TGTGCCAGCAGCCTAGCCAGGGTATGGAGTGGAAACACCATATATTTT
CASSLARVWSGNTIYF
>TRBV11-2|-|TRBD1|TRBJ1-3
TGTGCCAGCAGCGTCAGGGGGCCAGGAAACACCATATATTTT
CASSVRGPGNTIYF